The 19 T cell receptor beta chains listed next were all sequenced from one sample in a study of T cell repertoires in cytomegalovirus infection (dated by TCRdb to about 2019). The listed sequencing device is Illumina HiSeq 1500. The public reads were quality trimmed at Q25 with fastp and then assembled into clones with MiXCR by TCRdb, keeping productive beta chains. For every CDR3 protein sequence, its rows merge into one entry that carries the most common genes and DNA. Present in this sample are around 100,000 distinct CDR3 sequences, 16% of which were seen just once. Around 8.2% of the sample is in the top ten clones. Sample: PBMCs. The receptors were sampled from a human donor in good health (CMV status not recorded). Some clones in this sample may be carry-over from other donors' samples.

The rearrangement links TRBV5-1 to TRBJ1-2, with unresolved D. V lost 1 base to trimming and J lost 4 bases, with 11 bases between them. Germline V gives CDR1 SGHRS, CDR2 YFSETQ. The CDR3 has 14 residues. The CDR3 is CASSLLGQTYGYTF. The CDR3 DNA is TGCGCCAGCAGCTTGTTAGGGCAAACCTATGGCTACACCTTC.

This chain connects TRBV18 to TRBJ2-7, with 7 bases matching TRBD1. The CDR3 extends over 14 amino acids. Germline CDR1 and CDR2: KGHSH and LQKENI. Trimming removed 3 bases from V and 5 bases from J; junction bases left unmatched: 7. The CDR3 reads CASSPPDRIHEQYF. In DNA, the CDR3 is TGTGCCAGCTCACCCCCGGACAGGATCCACGAGCAGTACTTC.

This clonotype was seen many times. The rearrangement joins TRBV10-3 to TRBJ1-2; 11 bases agree with TRBD1. CDR1 ENHRY and CDR2 SYGVKD come from the germline V gene. This CDR3 region has 15 residues. V lost 4 bases and J lost 3; bases outside the gene matches: 4. CDR3 loop: CAISGTGGADYGYTF. The CDR3 bases are TGTGCCATCAGTGGGACAGGGGGCGCCGACTATGGCTACACCTTC.

This clonotype was counted ten times or more. The rearrangement uses TRBV7-8 and TRBJ2-3; D is undetermined. CDR1 SGHVS and CDR2 FQNEAQ come from the germline V gene. Trimming cost V 5 bases and J 6 bases, with 9 bases left between them. The CDR3 runs to 12 residues. The CDR3 DNA sequence: TGTGCCAGCAGCCAAGTAATGGATACGCAGTATTTT. Protein product: CASSQVMDTQYF.

This chain uses TRBV7-6 with TRBJ1-1; perhaps TRBD1 as D (5 bases). Germline V gives CDR1 SGHVS, CDR2 FNYEAQ. Between the trimmed V and J ends, which lost 2 bases and 7 bases, there was a span of 17 bases. The CDR3 runs 15 residues. This CDR3 is CASSLYLSSQGEAFF. CDR3 coding DNA: TGTGCCAGCAGCTTATACTTGTCCTCTCAGGGTGAAGCTTTCTTT.

The V and J genes are TRBV19 and TRBJ2-3; TRBD2 aligns across 7 bases. Germline V gene sequence: CDR1 LNHDA, CDR2 SQIVND (reference sequence). Trimming removed 3 bases from V and 2 bases from J; junction bases left unmatched: 8. There are 16 residues in the CDR3. The CDR3, as DNA: TGTGCCAGTAGTATTAGGGCAGCGGGGATCACAGATACGCAGTATTTT. As protein: CASSIRAAGITDTQYF. Complete variable domain (other parts from reference TRBV19 and TRBJ2-3): DGGITQSPKYLFRKEGQNVTLSCEQNLNHDAMYWYRQDPGQGLRLIYYSQIVNDFQKGDIAEGYSVSREKKESFPLTVTSAQKNPTAFYLCASSIRAAGITDTQYFGPGTRLTVL.

In this sample, this clonotype turned up a few times. CDR3 region: CSVEETGGYGYTF. DNA of the CDR3: TGCAGCGTTGAAGAGACAGGGGGCTATGGCTACACCTTC. The chain has TRBV29-1 and TRBJ1-2, with 9 bases that match TRBD1. V shed 0 bases, J shed 4 bases, and the junction held 0 bases outside the gene matches. Germline loops: CDR1 SQVTM, CDR2 ANQGSEA. This CDR3 has 13 amino acids.

The chain links TRBV20-1 to TRBJ2-7; 10 nucleotides match TRBD2. The V gene's germline CDR1 is DFQATT and CDR2 SNEGSKA (reference sequence). The CDR3 spans 15 residues. Trimming cost V 1 base and J 2 bases; bases outside gene matches: 5. CDR3 sequence: CSARGPSGGTYEQYF. DNA for the CDR3: TGCAGTGCTAGAGGACCTAGCGGGGGAACCTACGAGCAGTACTTC.

This clonotype was found many times. V is TRBV11-1 and J is TRBJ2-1; TRBD1 matches 8 bases. The CDR3 covers 14 residues. Per germline, CDR1 SGHAT and CDR2 FQDESV (reference sequence). The trim removed 5 bases at V and 4 bases at J, leaving 4 bases unmatched. The CDR3 DNA sequence: TGTGCCAGCAGCCAAGGGACAGGTTACAATGAGCAGTTCTTC. It translates to CASSQGTGYNEQFF.

This clonotype was counted many times. This rearrangement joins TRBV2 to TRBJ1-1, with TRBD1 as a possible D gene (6 bases). Trimming stripped 5 bases from V and 1 base from J, with 8 bases between. CDR1 is SNHLY, CDR2 FYNNEI, per germline. CDR3 size: 13 residues. CDR3 DNA sequence: TGTGCCAGCAGTCCACAGGGGAACACTGAAGCTTTCTTT. Translating gives CASSPQGNTEAFF.

This clonotype was seen a few times. J is TRBJ1-1 and V is TRBV12-3 or TRBV12-4, with TRBD1 as a possible D gene (6 bases). The V end was cut by 6 bases, the J end by 1 base, with 21 bases between. The CDR3 is 17 amino acids. This chain's CDR3 is CASSTPGQDFQNTEAFF. DNA of the CDR3: TGTGCCAGCAGCACCCCGGGACAAGATTTCCAGAACACTGAAGCTTTCTTT.

The table lists this clonotype with a few counts. The V and J genes are TRBV6-2 or TRBV6-3 and TRBJ1-1; D is perhaps TRBD1 (5 bases). Germline CDR1 and CDR2: MNHEY and SVGEGT. V shed 4 bases and J shed 0 bases, with 9 bases lying between them. The CDR3 is made up of 14 amino acids. The CDR3 region has the DNA TGTGCCAGCAGTTCGAGGACATTGAACACTGAAGCTTTCTTT. It yields the protein CASSSRTLNTEAFF.

V is TRBV18 and J is TRBJ1-2; D might be TRBD1 (5 bases). V was clipped by 4 bases and J by 0 bases, with 9 bases between them. The length of the CDR3 is 14 residues. Germline assignment: CDR1 KGHSH and CDR2 LQKENI. As DNA, the CDR3 is TGTGCCAGCTCACTGGCGACAGCTAACTATGGCTACACCTTC. Its protein product is CASSLATANYGYTF.

V usage is TRBV20-1 and J usage is TRBJ2-3; D call uncertain. The germline gives CDR1 DFQATT, CDR2 SNEGSKA (reference sequence). The CDR3 runs to 13 residues. Trimming removed 4 bases from V and 6 bases from J, with 14 bases in between. CDR3 sequence reads: CSATPPKQDTQYF. CDR3 bases: TGCAGTGCTACCCCCCCAAAGCAGGATACGCAGTATTTT.

Concerning this clonotype: A much larger clone differs from this one at a single base, so this may be a read error. V usage is TRBV7-8 and J usage is TRBJ1-2; no reliable D call. V was clipped by 2 bases and J by 8 bases, with 9 bases between them. CDR3 size: 12 residues. Germline CDR1 and CDR2: SGHVS and FQNEAQ. The CDR3 DNA sequence: TGTGCCAGCAGCTTATGGGAATACGGCTACACCTTC. The encoded protein is CASSLWEYGYTF.

The J gene is TRBJ1-1, the V gene TRBV9, with D perhaps TRBD1 (6 bases). CDR3 length: 15 residues. Trimming removed 5 bases at V and 2 bases at J, with 16 bases between. Germline loops: CDR1 SGDLS, CDR2 YYNGEE. CDR3 residues: CASSTYGTSNTEAFF. The DNA of the CDR3 is TGTGCCAGCAGTACCTACGGGACATCCAACACTGAAGCTTTCTTT. Variable domain in full (rest from reference TRBV9 and TRBJ1-1): DSGVTQTPKHLITATGQRVTLRCSPRSGDLSVYWYQQSLDQGLQFLIQYYNGEERAKGNILERFSAQQFPDLHSELNLSSLELGDSALYFCASSTYGTSNTEAFFGQGTRLTVV.

This clonotype was counted between two and nine times. The chain employs TRBV5-4 and TRBJ1-6; 8 bases agree with TRBD1. The junction had 15 bases not matched to a gene; V was cut back by 4 bases and J by 12 bases. The CDR3 runs 16 residues. The germline V gene encodes CDR1 SGHNT and CDR2 YYREEE (reference sequence). The CDR3 DNA reads as TGTGCCAGCAGCCCGACCCGTGCAGGGGGCGAAGAACCCCTCCACTTT. It codes for CASSPTRAGGEEPLHF.

This chain joins TRBV20-1 and TRBJ2-1; TRBD2 matches at 8 bases. The germline gives CDR1 DFQATT, CDR2 SNEGSKA (reference sequence). The V segment lost 6 bases and the J segment 9 bases; nucleotides outside the gene matches: 13. The CDR3 runs to 14 residues. The CDR3 loop reads CSARGGRGGPEQFF. The CDR3, as DNA: TGCAGTGCACGAGGCGGACGGGGGGGCCCTGAGCAGTTCTTC.

This clonotype was seen more than once but under ten times. V is TRBV7-9 and J is TRBJ2-5; TRBD1 aligns across 8 bases. The length of the CDR3 is 15 residues. The germline V gene encodes CDR1 SEHNR and CDR2 FQNEAQ (reference sequence). Trimming removed 1 base from V and 5 bases from J; junction bases left unmatched: 6. In DNA, the CDR3 is TGTGCCAGCAGCTTAGGCAGACAGGGGCAGGAGACCCAGTACTTC. It specifies CASSLGRQGQETQYF.